This T cell receptor (beta chain) derives from a study of tumor and adjacent non-tumor tissue in lung cancer. Study background: Patients were aged roughly 31 to 76, 9 to 10 men and 5 women, stage I to III.

Overall study results and limits: Patients with more diverse tumor TCRs had worse survival. Top 100 clones took a larger repertoire share in normal lung.

The template was RNA from unsorted bulk tissue. Between August and November 2014, newly diagnosed, chemotherapy-naive lung cancer patients underwent thoracic surgery in China. After removal of 6 bases from V and 1 base from J, the junction contained 13 bases not matched to a gene. CDR1 is DFQATT and CDR2 is SNEGSKA in the germline V gene (reference sequence). The CDR3 runs to 18 residues. The library came from three nested PCR rounds adapted from ARM-PCR protocols. TCRdb itself ran the multiplex PCR reads through MiXCR, one entry per CDR3 protein. The sample has approximately 130,000 distinct CDR3 sequences; roughly 64% are singletons. Details on this clonotype: The antigen remains unidentified.

The sequencing sample was made of lung tumor tissue. The sequence was collected from a man between 25 and 39 years old with non-small cell lung cancer. The chain couples TRBV20-1 to TRBJ2-3; 13 nucleotides match TRBD2. CDR3 sequence reads: CSAPELAGGWVGTDTQYF. CDR3 DNA: TGCAGTGCCCCCGAACTAGCGGGGGGGTGGGTCGGCACAGATACGCAGTATTTT.